This TCR beta chain is from a study of OX40 agonist ivuxolimab in advanced cancers. Concerning the study at large: Ivuxolimab was an agonistic, fully human IgG2 monoclonal antibody directed against OX40 (CD134), a costimulatory receptor. Intravenous ivuxolimab was administered to patients every 2 weeks at six dose levels: 0.01, 0.1, 0.3, 1.5, 3 and 10 mg/kg. Among the 50 to 55 dose-escalation patients, around 20 had hepatocellular carcinoma, 15 or so melanoma, 9 renal cell carcinoma and 9 head and neck cancer. In the dose-escalation cohort, 70% to 85% of patients were male, and the mean age was approximately 55 years, with a range of roughly 20 to 80. Prior anti-PD-1, anti-PD-L1 or anti-CTLA-4 therapy was permitted, and checkpoint inhibitors had been received by about 37% of dose-escalation patients. Three dose-escalation patients achieved partial responses, one with hepatocellular carcinoma and two with cutaneous melanoma. The purpose of peripheral TCRbeta sequencing was to test whether ivuxolimab changed TCR sequence diversity and led to clonal T-cell expansion. The paper describes the monotherapy dose-escalation part (N ≈ 50 patients) of the phase I trial of ivuxolimab. What the research found in general, with its limitations: Low levels of normalized T-cell clonal expansion were also seen in some nonresponding patients. After ivuxolimab, more expanded clones were found on average in CD8+ T cells than in CD4+ T cells. At doses from 0.1 to 3.0 mg/kg, clonal expansion was seen in both CD4+ and CD8+ blood T cells between baseline and week 6. Antigen specificity was not determined for the clonally expanded peripheral T cells. In partial responders in the 0.1-3.0 mg/kg groups, normalized peripheral clonal expansion was found to be among the lowest, especially among CD8+ T cells.

The CDR3, cysteine through phenylalanine, is 16 amino acids long. Kept here is only the CDR3 DNA, which spans 48 bases and is read in frame from base 1. According to the germline V gene (reference sequence), CDR1 reads LNHDA and CDR2 reads SQIVND. Deletion took 1 base off V and 2 bases off J, with a span of 12 bases between the germline ends. Genomic DNA was isolated from the sorted cells so that the TCRbeta CDR3 region could be sequenced. TCRbeta CDR3 regions were sequenced using the immunoSEQ Assay. TCRdb took over this immuneACCESS table, retaining in-frame rearrangements with V and J assigned. Such tables are incomplete; in checked studies, under half of the missing clones stem from an unresolved V gene, and the remainder is unexplained. Across this sample there are under 95,000 clones, with roughly 88% seen only once. The ten largest clones capture 6.9% of the sample. Patients with a history of autoimmune disease or receiving systemic immunosuppression were excluded from the trial. Peripheral blood for TCR sequencing was collected from all dose cohorts at baseline, on cycle 4 day 1, and on cycle 7 day 1. Samples came from an open-label, multicenter, first-in-human phase I dose-escalation trial of ivuxolimab. The trial enrolled adults with locally advanced or metastatic head and neck squamous cell, hepatocellular, melanoma or renal cell carcinoma. Before TCR sequencing, CD4+ T cells and CD8+ T cells from peripheral blood were sorted into separate populations.

As for this clone: Its specific antigen is unknown. No quality values exist for individual bases; no much larger clone is one base distant.

Sequencing was performed on CD4+ or CD8+ T cells sorted from blood, taken in a trial of the OX40 agonist ivuxolimab. The sequence was obtained from an adult with an advanced solid tumor such as melanoma, head and neck, liver or kidney cancer. The chain couples TRBV19 to TRBJ2-1, with the D gene not clear enough to name. The CDR3 sequence is CASSIGQVRTYNEQFF. The DNA sequence is given as TGTGCCAGTAGTATAGGCCAGGTTCGAACCTACAATGAGCAGTTCTTC.